This TCR beta chain emerged from a study of technical replicates of blood from a handful of donors. TCRdb's copy holds only in-frame clones and misses some; the assay was immunoSEQ multiplex PCR. The sample consists of 40,000 to 60,000 clones, approximately 90% of them appearing once. V was shortened by 3 bases and J by 5 bases, with 16 bases between the two germline ends. CDR3 length: 15 residues. Germline V CDR1 and CDR2: LNHDA, SQIVND (reference sequence). The chain has TRBV19 and TRBJ1-1, with a tentative D call TRBD1 (6 bases). Material: PBMCs. The receptor comes from a human donor in good health. Some clones in this sample may be carry-over from other donors' samples. The CDR3 loop is CASSITGRERTEAFF. In DNA, the CDR3 is TGTGCCAGTAGTATCACAGGGAGGGAACGGACTGAAGCTTTCTTT.